The T cell receptor beta chain under discussion was sequenced for a study of blood T cells in healthy people across ages. In the study overall: Per every two T cells, about one barcoded beta molecule was captured by template switching.

Germline V lookup: CDR1 SGHRS, CDR2 YFSETQ. The CDR3 has 15 residues. V was cut by 2 bases and J by 2 bases, with 11 bases left in between. This clonotype was seen repeatedly, ten times or more. Donors were healthy Caucasian individuals from Russia aged about 6 to 100. Researchers isolated at least 6 million PBMCs per sample. Sample-barcoded 5' priming and a J-beta primer mix drove a second PCR of about 7 to 11 cycles. From the 5' RACE reads, TCRdb called clonotypes with MiXCR, one entry per CDR3 protein. Among about 700,000 distinct CDR3 sequences listed, about 32% were seen once. The sample was blood. This chain joins TRBV5-1 and TRBJ2-1; D unclear. This receptor was taken from a woman of 80 years or more in good health. The CDR3 region is CASSFQVRAYNEQFF. CDR3 nucleotide sequence: TGCGCCAGCAGCTTTCAGGTACGCGCCTACAATGAGCAGTTCTTC.